Listed here are 17 T cell receptor beta chains from one sample, sequenced in a study of shared clonotypes between healthy human individuals. Sequencing used immunoSEQ multiplex PCR; TCRdb keeps in-frame clones, though not all of them. Of over 2 million clones listed, roughly 95% are singletons. It was CD45RO-negative cells, positively selected for CCR7, that made up naive CD8 cells, with terminally differentiated effector memory CD45RA+ cells excluded. Source material: naive CD8+ T cells sorted from blood. These receptors came from a man aged 18 to 29 in good health.

The rearrangement joins TRBV13 to TRBJ1-2; maybe TRBD1 (5 bases). The V end was cut by 2 bases, the J end by 6 bases, with 10 bases between. Per germline, CDR1 PRHDT and CDR2 FYEKMQ (reference sequence). CDR3 length: 13 residues. The CDR3 loop is CASSLRGTNGYTF. The CDR3 DNA reads TGTGCCAGCAGCTTAAGGGGCACGAATGGCTACACCTTC.

The genes are TRBV5-6 and TRBJ2-7, with D possibly TRBD1 on 6 matching bases. Germline V gene sequence: CDR1 SGHDT, CDR2 YYEEEE. V was shortened by 4 bases and J by 1 base, with 9 bases between the two germline ends. There are 13 residues in the CDR3. Here the CDR3 DNA reads TGTGCCAGCAGCACGACAGGATCCTACGAGCAGTACTTC. This translates into CASSTTGSYEQYF.

This chain links TRBV5-6 with TRBJ1-6, with TRBD1 matching over 10 bases. This CDR3 region has 15 residues. V lost 1 base, J lost 10 bases, and 5 bases stayed unmatched. The germline V gene encodes CDR1 SGHDT and CDR2 YYEEEE. CDR3 DNA: TGTGCCAGCAGCTTGAGGGGACAGGGGAACTCACCCCTCCACTTT. This codes for CASSLRGQGNSPLHF.

This clone was recorded only once. The CDR3 DNA sequence: TGTGCCAGCAGCTTGGGGACGGGTGTTAGCTCCTACAATGAGCAGTTCTTC. Amino acid sequence: CASSLGTGVSSYNEQFF. The chain is built from TRBV5-6 and TRBJ2-1; D remains unclear. Looked up from germline, CDR1 is SGHDT and CDR2 is YYEEEE. This CDR3 region has 17 residues. V lost 0 bases, J lost 0 bases, and 13 bases lay in between.

Comment on this clone: At one end the junction does not follow the germline gene, possibly because of a read error. The chain links TRBV7-7 to TRBJ2-7; a possible D gene is TRBD1 (6 bases). This CDR3 has 15 residues. From germline, CDR1 is SSHAT and CDR2 FNYEAQ (reference sequence). The CDR3 nucleotides are TGTGCTAGCAGCTGGCCAGGGGTCATACCCTACGAGCAGTACTTC. It is translated as CASSWPGVIPYEQYF.

Notes on this clone: Other DNA sequences from this sample encode an identical CDR3 as well. This chain uses TRBV11-2 with TRBJ2-2; D is unclear. Per the germline V gene, CDR1 is SGHAT and CDR2 is FQNNGV. V lost 3 bases, J lost 6 bases, and 8 bases lay in between. The CDR3 is 13 amino acids. Written as DNA, the CDR3 is TGTGCCAGCAGCTTGGGGTTTCCCGGGGAGCTGTTTTTT. Its protein product is CASSLGFPGELFF.

The chain combines TRBV7-9 with TRBJ1-3, with TRBD1 matching over 9 bases. Germline-derived CDR1 and CDR2 are SEHNR and FQNEAQ (reference sequence). The ends lost 4 bases at V and 4 bases at J; junction bases unmatched: 8. The CDR3 totals 16 residues. The CDR3 protein is CASSSTQGAYGNTIYF. The CDR3 DNA follows: TGTGCCAGCAGCTCCACACAGGGGGCGTACGGAAACACCATATATTTT.

V and J are TRBV4-1 and TRBJ2-1, with D maybe TRBD2 (6 bases). Germline CDR1 MGHRA, CDR2 YSYEKL. The CDR3 runs to 16 residues. V was cut by 4 bases and J by 3 bases, with 16 bases left in between. The CDR3 DNA reads TGCGCCAGCAGCCTCAGGCAGGGCGGGGACTACAATGAGCAGTTCTTC. It translates to CASSLRQGGDYNEQFF.

CDR3 amino acids: CASNPTGSAYEQYF. CDR3 in DNA: TGTGCCAGCAACCCGACAGGGTCGGCCTACGAGCAGTACTTC. The chain has TRBV27 and TRBJ2-7; 7 positions match TRBD1. Germline V lookup: CDR1 MNHEY, CDR2 SMNVEV (reference sequence). The V and J ends lost 7 bases and 2 bases, in that order; junction bases with no gene match: 8. The CDR3 is 14 residues long.

Details on this clone: This specimen includes other DNA sequences encoding the same CDR3. The CDR3 DNA sequence: TGTGCCAGCAGGGACAATTCCTACGAGCAGTACTTC. It codes for CASRDNSYEQYF. The J gene is TRBJ2-7, the V gene TRBV2; D may be TRBD1 (5 bases). Germline V gene data show CDR1 as SNHLY and CDR2 as FYNNEI. The CDR3 length is 12 residues. Trimming took off 6 bases at V and 1 base at J, with 7 bases between the two ends.

V and J are TRBV4-3 and TRBJ2-3; 8 nucleotides match TRBD2. The junction had 9 bases not matched to a gene; V was cut back by 4 bases and J by 6 bases. CDR1 and CDR2 (germline): LGHNA, YSLEER. This CDR3 comprises 15 residues. In nucleotides, the CDR3 is TGCGCCAGCAGCCGCCTTAGCGGGACCTCGGATACGCAGTATTTT. It translates to CASSRLSGTSDTQYF.

Turning to this clone: Other DNA sequences in the sample encode the same CDR3. The rearrangement links TRBV4-1 to TRBJ2-7, with 7 bases aligning to TRBD1. Germline CDR1 reads MGHRA; CDR2 reads YSYEKL. Losses at the gene ends were 1 base for V and 0 bases for J; bases not matched to a gene: 3. The CDR3 contains 15 residues. The CDR3, as DNA: TGCGCCAGCAGCCAAGGGGCAGGGGGCTCCTACGAGCAGTACTTC. Its protein is CASSQGAGGSYEQYF.

Of note for this clone: The sample carries other DNA sequences with the same CDR3. The chain links TRBV27 to TRBJ2-5; D possibly corresponds to TRBD1 (5 bases). The V gene lost 4 bases and the J gene lost 3 bases, with 9 bases spanning the gap. Germline V CDR1 and CDR2: MNHEY, SMNVEV (reference sequence). This CDR3 has 13 amino acids. CDR3 bases: TGTGCCAGCAGTTCAGGGTTGGAAGAGACCCAGTACTTC. This gives the protein CASSSGLEETQYF.

V is TRBV18 and J is TRBJ2-6, with 7 bases fitting TRBD1. In germline, CDR1 is KGHSH, CDR2 LQKENI. The CDR3 length is 22 residues. Trimming removed 3 bases from V and 0 bases from J; junction bases left unmatched: 20. CDR3 amino acids: CASSPFSGVGGDRSSGANVLTF. The CDR3 DNA follows: TGTGCCAGCTCACCCTTTTCAGGAGTAGGTGGGGACAGAAGCTCTGGGGCCAACGTCCTGACTTTC.

This clone was seen just once. The CDR3 loop reads CASSEAYDLAYGYTF. The CDR3 nucleotides read TGTGCCAGCAGTGAAGCTTATGACTTAGCCTATGGCTACACCTTC. The rearrangement links TRBV6-1 to TRBJ1-2; D ambiguous. V dropped 0 bases and J dropped 4 bases, with 12 bases sitting between them. The CDR3 covers 15 residues. Germline V lookup: CDR1 MNHNS, CDR2 SASEGT.

This clone came up once. CDR3 region: CASQGQVSSYEQYF. In nucleotides, the CDR3 is TGTGCCAGCCAGGGACAGGTGAGCTCCTACGAGCAGTACTTC. The J gene is TRBJ2-7, the V gene TRBV28; 8 bases align to TRBD1. The CDR3 contains 14 residues. The V segment lost 8 bases and the J segment 0 bases; nucleotides outside the gene matches: 6. Germline V gene lookup returns CDR1 MDHEN and CDR2 SYDVKM.

The chain is built from TRBV10-2 and TRBJ1-1; D call uncertain. There are 13 residues in the CDR3. The germline CDR1 and CDR2 sequences are WSHSY and SAAADI. V shed 4 bases and J shed 0 bases, with 6 bases lying between them. The CDR3 loop is CASSVGVNTEAFF. The CDR3 DNA sequence: TGCGCCAGCAGTGTTGGGGTGAACACTGAAGCTTTCTTT.